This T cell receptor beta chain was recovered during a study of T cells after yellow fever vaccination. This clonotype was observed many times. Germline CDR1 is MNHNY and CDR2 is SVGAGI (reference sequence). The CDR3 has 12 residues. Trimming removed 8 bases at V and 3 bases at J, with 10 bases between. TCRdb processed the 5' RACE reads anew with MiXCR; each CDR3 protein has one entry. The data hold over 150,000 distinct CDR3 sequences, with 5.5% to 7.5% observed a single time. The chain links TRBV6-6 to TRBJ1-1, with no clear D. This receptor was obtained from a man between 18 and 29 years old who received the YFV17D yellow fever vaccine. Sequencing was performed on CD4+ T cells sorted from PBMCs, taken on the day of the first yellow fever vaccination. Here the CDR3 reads CASQWDYTEAFF. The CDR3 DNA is TGTGCCAGCCAGTGGGATTACACTGAAGCTTTCTTT.